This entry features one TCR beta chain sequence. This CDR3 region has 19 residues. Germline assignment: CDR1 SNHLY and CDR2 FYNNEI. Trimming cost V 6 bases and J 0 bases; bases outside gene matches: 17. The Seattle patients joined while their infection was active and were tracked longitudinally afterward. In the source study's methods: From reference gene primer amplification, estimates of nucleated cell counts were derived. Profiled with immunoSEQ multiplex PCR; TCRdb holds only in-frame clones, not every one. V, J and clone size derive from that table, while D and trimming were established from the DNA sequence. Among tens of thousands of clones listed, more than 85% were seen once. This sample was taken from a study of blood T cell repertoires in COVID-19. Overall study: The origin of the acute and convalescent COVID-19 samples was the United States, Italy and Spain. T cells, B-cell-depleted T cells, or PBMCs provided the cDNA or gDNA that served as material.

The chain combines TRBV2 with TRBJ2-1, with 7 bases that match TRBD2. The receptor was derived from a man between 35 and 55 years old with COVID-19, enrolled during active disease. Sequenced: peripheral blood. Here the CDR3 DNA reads TGTGCCAGCAGGGTTTCCCATGGGGGGGGGTCCTACTCCTACAATGAGCAGTTCTTC. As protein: CASRVSHGGGSYSYNEQFF.